Described below is a single T cell receptor beta chain sequence and its context. The target of this receptor is not known. No much larger clone exists at a distance of one base, and base qualities are not known. The sample is drawn from a study of blood T cell repertoires in COVID-19 (dated by TCRdb to the early 2020s). Some background on the complete study: Samples from collaborators originated in the United States, Italy and Spain and spanned both the acute and convalescent phases of COVID-19. The prospective study material was composed of cDNA or gDNA derived from T cells, B-cell-depleted T cells, or PBMCs. The dataset comprised deeply sampled blood TCRbeta repertoires from subjects exposed to, actively infected with, or recovered from COVID-19. The repertoires were made available in a free public database intended to serve as a resource for research on the immune response to SARS-CoV-2. Samples were obtained from the ongoing ImmuneRACE study (first 160 participants) and from some 1,300 subjects provided by 6 global collaborators. Sample metadata almost always included a de-identified subject ID, COVID-19 status, age in years and sex. HLA class I and class II types, where available, came from metadata supplied by the sample provider rather than from assay-based typing. Summary of the overall study and its limitations: The quantity of clinical and demographic metadata differed by source and by participant and was supplied without curation.

Whole blood was collected in K2EDTA tubes by collaborating institutions according to the institutions' own protocols. Collaborator samples were shipped for TCRbeta analysis as frozen whole blood, isolated PBMCs, or DNA extracted from either sample type. The immunoSEQ Assay, a bias-controlled multiplex PCR, was used to amplify TCRbeta CDR3 regions from genomic DNA. The paper's processing steps were these. Nucleated cell counts per sample were estimated from amplification of reference gene primers within the assay. Sequence reads were collapsed and filtered to measure the absolute abundance of every unique TCRbeta CDR3 rearrangement. For each sample, productive Simpson clonality was calculated as the square root of Simpson's diversity index across productive rearrangements. Not all clones reach the TCRdb copy of this immuneACCESS table, which keeps in-frame sequences only. Checked studies attribute under half of the gap to unresolved V genes and leave the rest unexplained. V and J calls and clone size are given by that table; D and trimming were obtained from the DNA. In all, the sample holds approximately 100,000 clones, and approximately 86% of those were seen once. The ten most abundant clones make up roughly a tenth of the sample.

From the germline V gene, CDR1 is SGHAT and CDR2 is FQNNGV. V sheds 1 base and J sheds 5 bases, leaving 9 bases between their ends. The CDR3, from cysteine to phenylalanine, totals 14 residues. Kept here is only the CDR3 DNA, which spans 42 bases and is read in frame from base 1. Here the chain combines TRBV11-2 and TRBJ2-1; the D gene lacks a confident call. The clonotype was recovered from a man aged 65 to 79 with active or convalescent COVID-19. Material: peripheral blood. The nucleotide sequence is TGTGCCAGCAGCTTAGCCGGTCCCAACAATGAGCAGTTCTTC. Translated, it reads CASSLAGPNNEQFF.